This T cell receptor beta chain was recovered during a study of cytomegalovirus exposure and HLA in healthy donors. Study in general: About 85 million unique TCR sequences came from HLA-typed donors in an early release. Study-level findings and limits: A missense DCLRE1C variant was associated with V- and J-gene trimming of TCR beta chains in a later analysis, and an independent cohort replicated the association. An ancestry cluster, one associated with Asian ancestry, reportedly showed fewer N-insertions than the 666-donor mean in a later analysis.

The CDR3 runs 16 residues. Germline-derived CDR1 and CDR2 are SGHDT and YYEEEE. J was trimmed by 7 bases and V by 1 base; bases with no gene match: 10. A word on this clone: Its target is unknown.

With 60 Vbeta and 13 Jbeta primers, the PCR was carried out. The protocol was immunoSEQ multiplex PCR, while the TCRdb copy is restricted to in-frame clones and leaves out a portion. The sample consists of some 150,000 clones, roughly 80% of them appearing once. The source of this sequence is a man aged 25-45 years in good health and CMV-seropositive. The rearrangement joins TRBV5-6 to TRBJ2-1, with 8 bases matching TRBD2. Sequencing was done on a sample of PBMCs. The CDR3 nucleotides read TGTGCCAGCAGCTTGATACCGGGACTAGGGGGTAATGAGCAGTTCTTC. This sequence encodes CASSLIPGLGGNEQFF.